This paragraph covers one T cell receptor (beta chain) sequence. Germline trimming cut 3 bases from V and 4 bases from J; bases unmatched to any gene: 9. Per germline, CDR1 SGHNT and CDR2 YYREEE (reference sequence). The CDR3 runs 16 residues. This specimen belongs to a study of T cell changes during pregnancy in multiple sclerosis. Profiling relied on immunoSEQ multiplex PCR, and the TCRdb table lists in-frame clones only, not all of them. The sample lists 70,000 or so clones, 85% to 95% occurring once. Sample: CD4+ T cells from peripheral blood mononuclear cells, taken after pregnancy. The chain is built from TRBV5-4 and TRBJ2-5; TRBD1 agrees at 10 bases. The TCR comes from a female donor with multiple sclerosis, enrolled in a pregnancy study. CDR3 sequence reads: CASSSIFRTGGETQYF. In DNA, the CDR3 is TGTGCCAGCAGCTCCATCTTCCGGACAGGGGGAGAGACCCAGTACTTC.